This entry lists 8 T cell receptor beta chains sequenced from one sample in a study of spatial heterogeneity in lung cancer. TCRdb redid the calling of the 5' RACE reads with MiXCR, one entry per CDR3 protein. The sample lists tens of thousands of distinct CDR3 sequences; around 12% were seen once. Described time point: sample taken at primary tumor resection. Unsorted samples of tumor, nontumor lung or frozen PBMC had their whole RNA sequenced. This specimen was PBMCs, taken at surgery. Every receptor here comes from a male donor with early-stage non-small cell lung cancer.

This clonotype appeared many times. This chain joins TRBV6-2 or TRBV6-3 and TRBJ2-7; D is perhaps TRBD2 (5 bases). From germline, CDR1 is MNHEY and CDR2 SVGEGT. The V end lost 7 bases, the J end lost 1 base, and 17 bases lay between the germline ends. There are 15 residues in the CDR3. CDR3 region: CASIIPLGGSYEQYF. DNA of the CDR3: TGTGCCAGCATAATCCCCCTCGGCGGGTCCTACGAGCAGTACTTC.

This chain uses TRBV29-1 with TRBJ1-1; unclear D gene. Germline lookup yields CDR1 SQVTM and CDR2 ANQGSEA. The V end was cut by 0 bases, the J end by 6 bases, with 8 bases between. The CDR3 is 12 residues long. The CDR3 nucleotides are TGCAGCGTTGAAGACGCATGGGCTGAAGCTTTCTTT. Translating gives CSVEDAWAEAFF.

This clonotype was observed a handful of times. The chain uses TRBV19 and TRBJ2-5; D remains ambiguous. Germline CDR1 is LNHDA and CDR2 is SQIVND (reference sequence). V shed 6 bases and J shed 3 bases, with 11 bases lying between them. There are 13 residues in the CDR3. The CDR3 loop reads CASSWGVEETQYF. The CDR3 coding sequence is TGTGCCAGTAGCTGGGGTGTGGAAGAGACCCAGTACTTC. The full variable domain, rest sourced from reference TRBV19 and TRBJ2-5, is DGGITQSPKYLFRKEGQNVTLSCEQNLNHDAMYWYRQDPGQGLRLIYYSQIVNDFQKGDIAEGYSVSREKKESFPLTVTSAQKNPTAFYLCASSWGVEETQYFGPGTRLLVL.

The chain carries TRBV9 and TRBJ2-3; D remains ambiguous. V was cut by 0 bases and J by 4 bases, with 6 bases left in between. CDR1 is SGDLS and CDR2 is YYNGEE in the germline V gene. The CDR3 contains 13 residues. The chain's CDR3 is CASSVAAADTQYF. CDR3 DNA: TGTGCCAGCAGCGTAGCGGCAGCAGATACGCAGTATTTT.

Ten or more counts support this clonotype. In nucleotides, the CDR3 is TGTGCCAGCAGAAACCGGGACCCTCAGAGCGAGACCCAGTACTTC. Translation: CASRNRDPQSETQYF. The chain carries TRBV2 and TRBJ2-5; perhaps D is TRBD1 or TRBD2 (5 bases each). CDR1 SNHLY and CDR2 FYNNEI come from the germline V gene. V dropped 6 bases and J dropped 5 bases, with 19 bases sitting between them. This CDR3 has 15 residues.

This clonotype was recorded many times. This chain uses TRBV3-1 with TRBJ2-5, with TRBD2 matching 9 bases. Germline V lookup: CDR1 LGHDT, CDR2 YNNKEL (reference sequence). Losses at the gene ends were 4 bases for V and 5 bases for J; bases not matched to a gene: 8. The CDR3 is made up of 15 amino acids. For the CDR3, the DNA is TGTGCCAGCAGCCCCTCTAGCGGGGCAGACGAGACCCAGTACTTC. Residues: CASSPSSGADETQYF.

V usage is TRBV6-2 or TRBV6-3 and J usage is TRBJ2-7, with 11 positions matching TRBD2. J gave up 0 bases and V 6 bases, and 1 base lay outside the gene matches. Germline lookup yields CDR1 MNHEY and CDR2 SVGEGT. The CDR3 length is 14 residues. CDR3 bases: TGTGCCAGCAGGACTAGCGGGGACTCCTACGAGCAGTACTTC. Protein sequence: CASRTSGDSYEQYF.

In its sample, this clonotype was seen many times. V and J are TRBV5-5 and TRBJ1-1, with D unclear. V was pared by 0 bases and J by 4 bases, with 10 bases between. The CDR3 extends over 14 amino acids. Germline V gene lookup returns CDR1 SGHKS and CDR2 YYEKEE (reference sequence). CDR3 loop: CASSLDFKGTEAFF. CDR3 nucleotide sequence: TGTGCCAGCAGCTTGGATTTCAAGGGCACTGAAGCTTTCTTT.